This T cell receptor (beta chain) was observed in a study of radiation and T cells in renal cell carcinoma. Trimming pared 1 base from V and 3 bases from J, leaving 10 bases between. The CDR3 sequence is 14 residues long. Per germline, CDR1 GTSNPN and CDR2 SVGIG (reference sequence). Only in-frame clones appear in the TCRdb table, and some are missing; sequencing was by immunoSEQ multiplex PCR. The sample lists some 150,000 clones; 83% were seen once. Time point in this sample: baseline pretreatment blood. Specified treatment: 15 Gy SBRT to primary tumor, nephrectomy 4 weeks later. The clonotype originates from a woman in her 50s with renal cell carcinoma. The chain links TRBV30 to TRBJ1-5; perhaps TRBD1 as D (5 bases). The specimen was blood, collected from a patient whose treatment included radiotherapy and nephrectomy. CDR3 sequence reads: CAWSGGDANQPQHF. The DNA for the CDR3 is TGTGCCTGGAGTGGCGGGGACGCCAATCAGCCCCAGCATTTT. Combining the CDR3 with reference TRBV30 and TRBJ1-5 gives the whole variable domain SQTIHQWPATLVQPVGSPLSLECTVEGTSNPNLYWYRQAAGRGLQLLFYSVGIGQISSEVPQNLSASRPQDRQFILSSKKLLLSDSGFYLCAWSGGDANQPQHFGDGTRLSIL.